Below are 24 T cell receptor beta chains sequenced from a single sample in a study of naive and memory T cell subsets. Whole-blood samples were roughly 2.3 ml of peripheral blood from healthy adult volunteers. Blood and skin TCR RNA was reverse transcribed with alpha and beta constant primers. TCRdb independently ran MiXCR on the 5' RACE reads; one entry per CDR3 protein. This table holds over 20,000 distinct CDR3 sequences, under 25% found once. The receptors come from a female donor in good health.

CDR3 DNA: TGCGCCAGCAGCCAAGGGACGGCCAACACCGGGGAGCTGTTTTTT. Its translation: CASSQGTANTGELFF. This chain links TRBV4-3 with TRBJ2-2; no clear D gene. Germline V gives CDR1 LGHNA, CDR2 YSLEER. Trimming removed 1 base from V and 2 bases from J, with 8 bases in between. There are 15 residues in the CDR3.

This clonotype occurred many times. CDR3 sequence (DNA): TGTGCCAGCAGTTTATCTCGGGCAGCTAGCAATCAGCCCCAGCATTTT. Protein sequence: CASSLSRAASNQPQHF. V usage is TRBV12-3 or TRBV12-4 and J usage is TRBJ1-5, with D uncertain. This CDR3 has 16 amino acids. Deletions cut 2 bases from V and 0 bases from J, with 11 bases between.

The V gene is TRBV7-2, the J gene TRBJ2-1, with D unclear. This CDR3 comprises 14 residues. Trimming cost V 5 bases and J 4 bases, with 12 bases left between them. Per the germline V gene, CDR1 is SGHTA and CDR2 is FQGNSA. CDR3 coding DNA: TGTGCCAGCAGCAGGGCAGTAGTGTACAATGAGCAGTTCTTC. As protein: CASSRAVVYNEQFF. Full variable domain (rest looked up from reference TRBV7-2 and TRBJ2-1): GAGVSQSPSNKVTEKGKDVELRCDPISGHTALYWYRQSLGQGLEFLIYFQGNSAPDKSGLPSDRFSAERTGGSVSTLTIQRTQQEDSAVYLCASSRAVVYNEQFFGPGTRLTVL.

By frequency in the sample, this clonotype is medium-sized. This rearrangement joins TRBV12-3 or TRBV12-4 to TRBJ1-5, with TRBD1 as a possible D gene (5 bases). V was clipped by 6 bases and J by 5 bases, with 11 bases between them. CDR3 length equals 13 residues. The DNA for the CDR3 is TGTGCCAGCAGATTACAACAGGATCAGCCCCAGCATTTT. It translates to CASRLQQDQPQHF.

This clonotype was seen a handful of times. The chain couples TRBV2 to TRBJ2-4, with a tentative D call TRBD1 (6 bases). Germline V gives CDR1 SNHLY, CDR2 FYNNEI. The CDR3 totals 12 residues. Trimming stripped 10 bases from V and 1 base from J, with 8 bases between. CDR3 DNA: TGTGCCACCCAGGGGGCCAAAAACATTCAGTACTTC. It translates to CATQGAKNIQYF.

Relative to its sample, this clonotype is medium-sized. This CDR3 reads CASRPRDYGANVLTF. The CDR3 DNA is TGTGCCAGCAGGCCCCGAGACTATGGGGCCAACGTCCTGACTTTC. The rearrangement uses TRBV12-3 or TRBV12-4 and TRBJ2-6, with D possibly TRBD2 on 5 matching bases. V was pared by 6 bases and J by 3 bases, with 12 bases between. There are 15 residues in the CDR3.

This clonotype showed up just a few times. The chain employs TRBV29-1 and TRBJ1-5; D perhaps matches TRBD1 (6 bases). V was cut by 6 bases and J by 2 bases, with 23 bases left in between. Germline lookup yields CDR1 SQVTM and CDR2 ANQGSEA. CDR3 length equals 17 residues. In DNA, the CDR3 is TGCAGCGTCGCCCCGGGGCAGGGGTACGGGGGCAATCAGCCCCAGCATTTT. It specifies CSVAPGQGYGGNQPQHF.

This clonotype has only a few counts. The V and J genes are TRBV29-1 and TRBJ2-7; D is uncertain. The CDR3 consists of 12 residues. Germline V gene sequence: CDR1 SQVTM, CDR2 ANQGSEA. Trimming pared 4 bases from V and 4 bases from J, leaving 11 bases between. CDR3 DNA sequence: TGCAGCGTTGCATGGAGCCTGTACGAGCAGTACTTC. It encodes CSVAWSLYEQYF.

This clonotype was counted between two and nine times. The rearrangement uses TRBV29-1 and TRBJ2-7; TRBD1 aligns across 7 bases. The CDR3 covers 14 residues. The V and J ends lost 4 bases and 2 bases, in that order; junction bases with no gene match: 8. Germline CDR1 reads SQVTM; CDR2 reads ANQGSEA. CDR3 nucleotide sequence: TGCAGCGTTGCCCTATGGGACAGAGCCTACGAGCAGTACTTC. This codes for CSVALWDRAYEQYF.

This clonotype showed up many times. This sequence joins TRBV29-1 and TRBJ2-1, with 10 bases lining up with TRBD2. This CDR3 has 14 amino acids. Trimming cost V 3 bases and J 7 bases; bases outside gene matches: 6. Germline V lookup: CDR1 SQVTM, CDR2 ANQGSEA. CDR3 sequence reads: CSVDLAGVWNEQFF. The CDR3 DNA sequence: TGCAGCGTTGACCTAGCGGGAGTTTGGAATGAGCAGTTCTTC.

The chain employs TRBV20-1 and TRBJ2-7, with 11 bases matching TRBD2. Per germline, CDR1 DFQATT and CDR2 SNEGSKA (reference sequence). The CDR3 is made up of 14 amino acids. The junction had 7 bases not matched to a gene; V was cut back by 0 bases and J by 9 bases. The CDR3 region has the DNA TGCAGTGCTAGAGAATTAGCGGGGGGGCCTACGCAGTACTTC. Amino acids: CSARELAGGPTQYF.

The chain joins TRBV12-3 or TRBV12-4 to TRBJ2-4; D is undetermined. CDR3 length equals 15 residues. V was shortened by 3 bases and J by 3 bases, with 12 bases between the two germline ends. The CDR3 is CASSFRSPHKNIQYF. The CDR3 DNA reads as TGTGCCAGCAGTTTCAGGTCGCCCCACAAAAACATTCAGTACTTC.

The chain uses TRBV7-2 and TRBJ2-7, with 10 positions matching TRBD2. J gave up 3 bases and V 5 bases, and 7 bases lay outside the gene matches. The CDR3 is 15 amino acids. Germline loops: CDR1 SGHTA, CDR2 FQGNSA. This CDR3 reads CASSPRLAGIYEQYF. As DNA, the CDR3 is TGTGCCAGCAGCCCGAGACTAGCGGGCATCTACGAGCAGTACTTC.

There are a few counts of this clonotype. The chain couples TRBV6-5 to TRBJ1-6, with D possibly matching TRBD1 (6 bases). The CDR3 has 15 residues. Per the germline V gene, CDR1 is MNHEY and CDR2 is SVGAGI. With 2 bases removed from V and 5 bases from J, the gap between germline ends came to 10 bases. CDR3 nucleotide sequence: TGTGCCAGCAGTTACGGCCGGGACAATAATTCACCCCTCCACTTT. This translates into CASSYGRDNNSPLHF.

In this sample, this clonotype is medium-sized. The chain carries TRBV30 and TRBJ1-3; 12 bases are shared with TRBD1. Trimming removed 4 bases from V and 4 bases from J; junction bases left unmatched: 14. The CDR3 length is 18 residues. CDR1 GTSNPN and CDR2 SVGIG come from the germline V gene (reference sequence). For the CDR3, the DNA is TGTGCCTGGACAAGGGACAGGGGGCATGAACCTTTCGGAAACACCATATATTTT. It yields the protein CAWTRDRGHEPFGNTIYF.

The chain employs TRBV3-1 and TRBJ1-5; no definite D call. Trimming removed 3 bases from V and 7 bases from J, with 10 bases in between. In germline, CDR1 is LGHDT, CDR2 YNNKEL (reference sequence). This CDR3 comprises 13 residues. The CDR3 region has the DNA TGTGCCAGCAGCCACTACGAGCAGCAGCCCCAGCATTTT. Protein sequence: CASSHYEQQPQHF.

This clonotype came up a few times. V gene TRBV7-6 combines with J gene TRBJ2-5; the D is unclear. Between the trimmed V and J ends, which lost 5 bases and 8 bases, there was a span of 18 bases. This CDR3 has 14 residues. CDR1 and CDR2 (germline): SGHVS, FNYEAQ. CDR3 nucleotide sequence: TGTGCCAGCAGCCCCCTGGCCAGTGGTAGCACCCAGTACTTC. It yields the protein CASSPLASGSTQYF.

At least ten counts were recorded for this clonotype. Written as DNA, the CDR3 is TGTGCCAGCAGCTACCCGGGGCTAGCGGGAGTCAAAAACATTCAGTACTTC. Its translation is CASSYPGLAGVKNIQYF. The chain links TRBV11-2 to TRBJ2-4, with 10 positions matching TRBD2. V shed 4 bases and J 3 bases; nucleotides not matched to a gene: 9. This CDR3 has 17 residues. Germline CDR1 and CDR2: SGHAT and FQNNGV.

This clonotype showed up many times. The chain couples TRBV5-5 to TRBJ1-1; D might be TRBD1 (5 bases). V was cut by 1 base and J by 0 bases, with 13 bases left in between. The CDR3 has 16 amino acids. Germline CDR1 SGHKS, CDR2 YYEKEE (reference sequence). The CDR3, as DNA: TGTGCCAGCAGCTTGCCGCTAGGGGTCCTGAACACTGAAGCTTTCTTT. It specifies CASSLPLGVLNTEAFF.

This clonotype was observed at least ten times. CDR3 loop: CASSTSGSSYNEQFF. For the CDR3, the DNA is TGTGCCAGCAGCACTAGCGGGAGCTCCTACAATGAGCAGTTCTTC. The chain combines TRBV6-4 with TRBJ2-1; 11 nucleotides agree with TRBD2. The V gene's germline CDR1 is MRHNA and CDR2 SNTAGT. There are 15 residues in the CDR3. Unmatched junction bases numbered 1, after V lost 6 bases and J lost 0 bases.

This clonotype occurred many times. This chain joins TRBV5-3 and TRBJ2-3; 9 bases map to TRBD1. TRBV5-3 is recorded as an ORF, its role being uncertain. Unmatched junction bases numbered 13, after V lost 8 bases and J lost 6 bases. The CDR3 runs to 15 residues. This CDR3 is CASVGQGLIKDTQYF. The CDR3 DNA is TGTGCCAGCGTCGGACAGGGGCTAATTAAGGATACGCAGTATTTT.

This clonotype was detected many times. The V and J genes are TRBV29-1 and TRBJ1-1; D is uncertain. Trimming removed 4 bases from V and 5 bases from J, with 17 bases in between. The CDR3 is made up of 14 amino acids. Germline V gene sequence: CDR1 SQVTM, CDR2 ANQGSEA. CDR3: CSVVYVLMGTEAFF. CDR3 DNA: TGCAGCGTTGTGTATGTCCTGATGGGGACTGAAGCTTTCTTT.

This clonotype was picked up a small number of times. J is TRBJ2-1 and V is TRBV7-8; TRBD2 agrees at 10 bases. Per germline, CDR1 SGHVS and CDR2 FQNEAQ. This CDR3 is built from 19 residues. With V trimmed by 5 bases and J by 4 bases, 17 bases remained unmatched. CDR3 protein: CASSRRRLAGGLTYNEQFF. DNA of the CDR3: TGTGCCAGCAGCCGCCGTAGGTTAGCGGGGGGACTTACTTACAATGAGCAGTTCTTC.

There are a few counts of this clonotype. This chain links TRBV27 with TRBJ2-2; D gene uncertain. V was shortened by 0 bases and J by 3 bases, with 5 bases between the two germline ends. CDR1 MNHEY and CDR2 SMNVEV come from the germline V gene (reference sequence). CDR3 size: 14 residues. This chain's CDR3 is CASSLSGDTGELFF. The CDR3 nucleotides are TGTGCCAGCAGTTTATCTGGGGACACCGGGGAGCTGTTTTTT.